Each of the 31 T cell receptor beta chains below was sequenced from the same sample in a study of blood T cell repertoires in COVID-19. Clones were sequenced by immunoSEQ multiplex PCR, and TCRdb holds only the in-frame ones, with some missing. The sample yields about 190,000 clones, around 86% seen once. The sequenced sample consisted of PBMCs or T cells enriched from blood (not recorded which). Every receptor here comes from a woman younger than 45 who had recovered from COVID-19.

The chain is built from TRBV28 and TRBJ2-7; 10 bases align to TRBD1. Germline CDR1 MDHEN, CDR2 SYDVKM. Germline trimming cut 5 bases from V and 3 bases from J; bases unmatched to any gene: 4. This CDR3 comprises 14 residues. The DNA of the CDR3 is TGTGCCAGCAGTCGGGACAGGGGTTACTACGAGCAGTACTTC. Amino acid sequence: CASSRDRGYYEQYF.

The chain couples TRBV6-5 to TRBJ2-3; D is unresolved. The length of the CDR3 is 13 residues. Germline CDR1 is MNHEY and CDR2 is SVGAGI. V was pared by 6 bases and J by 2 bases, with 9 bases between. CDR3 DNA sequence: TGTGCCAGCAGACCCGGAGTCACAGATACGCAGTATTTT. Encoded protein: CASRPGVTDTQYF.

The chain recombines TRBV14 with TRBJ2-3; 10 positions agree with TRBD1. This CDR3 is 16 amino acids long. CDR1 and CDR2 from the germline V gene are SGHDN and FVKESK. The trim removed 3 bases at V and 7 bases at J, leaving 10 bases unmatched. The CDR3 nucleotides read TGTGCCAGCAGCCACCTCGGGACAGGGGTTCGAAATACGCAGTATTTT. Its protein is CASSHLGTGVRNTQYF.

This clone was recorded once. CDR3 DNA: TGTGCCAGCAGCCAATTAAAGACAGTGAACACCGGGGAGCTGTTTTTT. Translating gives CASSQLKTVNTGELFF. This chain links TRBV3-1 (or the pseudogene TRBV3-2) with TRBJ2-2; tentative D call: TRBD1 (5 bases). The CDR3 extends over 16 amino acids. Trimming removed 2 bases at V and 1 base at J, with 11 bases between. The germline V gene has CDR1 LGHDT and CDR2 YNNKEL (reference sequence).

V gene TRBV2 combines with J gene TRBJ2-7; 12 nucleotides match TRBD2. Germline assignment: CDR1 SNHLY and CDR2 FYNNEI. The CDR3 is 15 residues long. J gave up 7 bases and V 2 bases, and 6 bases lay outside the gene matches. In DNA, the CDR3 is TGTGCCAGCAGTGAAAAGGCTAGCGGGAGGGGAGAGCAGTACTTC. Amino acids: CASSEKASGRGEQYF.

The chain combines TRBV3-1 (or the pseudogene TRBV3-2) with TRBJ2-2; 9 bases fit TRBD2. Germline V gene sequence: CDR1 LGHDT, CDR2 YNNKEL (reference sequence). The CDR3 has 19 residues. Losses at the gene ends were 3 bases for V and 0 bases for J; bases not matched to a gene: 11. The CDR3 is CASSQDPPGLAANTGELFF. The CDR3, as DNA: TGTGCCAGCAGCCAGGACCCACCGGGACTAGCAGCGAACACCGGGGAGCTGTTTTTT.

The genes are TRBV5-1 and TRBJ2-1; D perhaps matches TRBD1 (6 bases). Germline CDR1 SGHRS, CDR2 YFSETQ. The CDR3 spans 15 residues. Trimming removed 3 bases from V and 5 bases from J, with 15 bases in between. CDR3 DNA sequence: TGCGCCAGCAGCTCCAGGGGTCCTCAACACAATGAGCAGTTCTTC. Its translation is CASSSRGPQHNEQFF.

The chain carries TRBV6-5 and TRBJ1-1; D uncertain. Trimming took 5 bases from V and 5 from J, leaving 18 bases between them. Germline-derived CDR1 and CDR2 are MNHEY and SVGAGI. The CDR3 totals 15 residues. The CDR3 is CASSPPDGLVTEAFF. The CDR3, as DNA: TGTGCCAGCAGTCCACCCGACGGGTTGGTGACTGAAGCTTTCTTT.

The chain is built from TRBV4-2 and TRBJ2-3; TRBD2 aligns across 7 bases. Germline CDR1 reads LGHNA; CDR2 reads YNFKEQ. V dropped 2 bases and J dropped 1; count of bases not matched to a gene: 3. This CDR3 has 15 amino acids. The CDR3 loop is CASSQTTSGTDTQYF. CDR3 DNA: TGTGCCAGCAGCCAAACCACTAGCGGCACAGATACGCAGTATTTT.

This chain connects TRBV18 to TRBJ2-6; D is uncertain. The CDR3 consists of 17 residues. Germline V gene lookup returns CDR1 KGHSH and CDR2 LQKENI. V gave up 3 bases and J gave up 0 bases, with 12 bases separating them. The CDR3 spells CASSPARVNSGANVLTF. The CDR3 bases are TGTGCCAGCTCACCTGCTCGGGTAAACTCTGGGGCCAACGTCCTGACTTTC.

The gene calls are TRBV28 and TRBJ2-5; TRBD2 matches 11 bases. This CDR3 comprises 15 residues. J was trimmed by 0 bases and V by 3 bases; bases with no gene match: 0. Germline V gene lookup returns CDR1 MDHEN and CDR2 SYDVKM. CDR3 coding DNA: TGTGCCAGCAGTTTTAGCGGGAGGGACCAAGAGACCCAGTACTTC. This encodes CASSFSGRDQETQYF.

V and J are TRBV12-3 or TRBV12-4 and TRBJ2-1; D possibly corresponds to TRBD2 (6 bases). V was shortened by 8 bases and J by 12 bases, with 14 bases between the two germline ends. This CDR3 has 11 residues. The chain's CDR3 is CASRDSNWQFF. DNA for the CDR3: TGTGCCAGCCGGGACTCCAATTGGCAGTTCTTC.

This chain joins TRBV4-1 and TRBJ1-1; D is undetermined. Trimming shortened V by 3 bases and J by 1 base, and 9 bases separated the two germline ends. CDR3 length equals 14 residues. CDR1 is MGHRA, CDR2 YSYEKL, per germline. CDR3 DNA: TGCGCCAGCAGCCAGGGCTTGGGGAACACTGAAGCTTTCTTT. It specifies CASSQGLGNTEAFF.

In this sample, this clone turned up a few times. J is TRBJ1-2 and V is TRBV28, with D maybe TRBD1 (5 bases). Germline CDR1 reads MDHEN; CDR2 reads SYDVKM. Trimming left V 4 bases short and J 3 bases short, with 15 bases between. The CDR3 runs 15 residues. CDR3 region: CASSSPGRGDYGYTF. In nucleotides, the CDR3 is TGTGCCAGCAGTTCCCCAGGGCGGGGGGACTATGGCTACACCTTC.

This chain uses TRBV24-1 with TRBJ2-1; a possible D gene is TRBD2 (5 bases). The CDR3 consists of 14 residues. Trimming removed 9 bases from V and 6 bases from J, with 17 bases in between. Germline V gene sequence: CDR1 KGHDR, CDR2 SFDVKD. CDR3 DNA sequence: TGTGCCACCGAGCGAGAATACGGGGTCAATGAGCAGTTCTTC. Translating gives CATEREYGVNEQFF.

The table lists this clone with a count of one. V and J are TRBV3-1 (or the pseudogene TRBV3-2) and TRBJ2-5, with 10 bases lining up with TRBD2. CDR3 length: 17 residues. Per germline, CDR1 LGHDT and CDR2 YNNKEL (reference sequence). The ends lost 4 bases at V and 3 bases at J; junction bases unmatched: 11. The DNA for the CDR3 is TGTGCCAGCAGCCGCCCCGGGGGAACTAGCGGGAAAGAGACCCAGTACTTC. It specifies CASSRPGGTSGKETQYF.

This chain joins TRBV28 and TRBJ2-5; the match to TRBD2 covers 8 bases. Germline assignment: CDR1 MDHEN and CDR2 SYDVKM. V lost 5 bases, J lost 6 bases, and 8 bases stayed unmatched. The CDR3 is made up of 14 amino acids. The CDR3 coding sequence is TGTGCCAGCAGTCTCCTCGGGGGGGACAAGACCCAGTACTTC. Protein sequence: CASSLLGGDKTQYF.

The chain combines TRBV6-4 with TRBJ1-3; D is ambiguous. Germline CDR1 reads MRHNA; CDR2 reads SNTAGT. The CDR3 totals 15 residues. V gave up 6 bases and J gave up 0 bases, with 12 bases separating them. As DNA, the CDR3 is TGTGCCAGCAGCCTACACGGGAGCTCTGGAAACACCATATATTTT. It translates to CASSLHGSSGNTIYF.

CDR3 bases: TGTGCCAGCACCAAAAGCGGGACAGGGGCCTACGAGCAGTACTTC. Protein product: CASTKSGTGAYEQYF. The chain links TRBV5-5 to TRBJ2-7; 10 bases are a match to TRBD1. V dropped 6 bases and J dropped 2; count of bases not matched to a gene: 8. Germline lookup yields CDR1 SGHKS and CDR2 YYEKEE (reference sequence). The CDR3 loop spans 15 amino acids.

The chain joins TRBV6-5 to TRBJ2-2; possible D gene TRBD1, 6 bases. V lost 7 bases to trimming and J lost 0 bases, with 12 bases between them. The CDR3 is 15 residues long. Germline CDR1 is MNHEY and CDR2 is SVGAGI. In DNA form, the CDR3 reads TGTGCCAGCACCGGGACAACCACGAACACCGGGGAGCTGTTTTTT. It is translated as CASTGTTTNTGELFF.

This rearrangement joins TRBV9 to TRBJ2-1; TRBD2 matches 8 bases. The CDR3 is made up of 15 amino acids. V lost 3 bases and J lost 8; bases outside the gene matches: 10. Germline V CDR1 and CDR2: SGDLS, YYNGEE. The CDR3 nucleotides read TGTGCCAGCAGCGGGAGCGGGAGTATTGACGATGAGCAGTTCTTC. It codes for CASSGSGSIDDEQFF.

In regard to this clone: An end of the junction differs from the germline gene, which may be a read error. The chain has TRBV12-3 or TRBV12-4 and TRBJ2-4; D possibly corresponds to TRBD1 (6 bases). This CDR3 comprises 12 residues. This CDR3 is CASSFRRQALNF. The CDR3 bases are TGTGCCAGCAGTTTCCGTCGACAGGCACTAAACTTC.

This clone came up many times. The chain joins TRBV7-9 to TRBJ2-1, with D unclear. This CDR3 region has 11 residues. Germline V gene lookup returns CDR1 SEHNR and CDR2 FQNEAQ (reference sequence). V lost 4 bases and J 8 bases, leaving 6 bases between the germline ends. The CDR3 DNA reads as TGTGCCAGCAGCTCCGCGCATGAGCAGTTCTTC. This gives the protein CASSSAHEQFF.

This clone was recorded a few times. The V gene is TRBV5-6, the J gene TRBJ2-7; 10 bases agree with TRBD1. This CDR3 is built from 15 residues. Germline lookup yields CDR1 SGHDT and CDR2 YYEEEE. V shed 2 bases, J shed 3 bases, and the junction held 5 bases outside the gene matches. The CDR3 DNA reads TGTGCCAGCAGCTTTTTGGGGACAGGGGTCTACGAGCAGTACTTC. Its protein product is CASSFLGTGVYEQYF.

The V call is TRBV10-2, the J call TRBJ1-1, with 7 bases fitting TRBD1. The CDR3 consists of 13 residues. V was pared by 6 bases and J by 6 bases, with 7 bases of the junction left unmatched. Germline loops: CDR1 WSHSY, CDR2 SAAADI. CDR3 coding DNA: TGCGCCAGCAGAGCATCGACAGGGCCTGAAGCTTTCTTT. This sequence encodes CASRASTGPEAFF.

This chain uses TRBV10-3 with TRBJ1-2; D may be TRBD1 (6 bases). CDR3 size: 13 residues. V was trimmed by 7 bases and J by 0 bases, leaving 9 bases between them. Germline CDR1 and CDR2: ENHRY and SYGVKD. The CDR3 loop is CAITGDPNYGYTF. CDR3 in DNA: TGTGCCATCACAGGGGATCCTAACTATGGCTACACCTTC.

V gene TRBV27 combines with J gene TRBJ2-3, with TRBD2 identical over 11 bases. Trimming took 2 bases from V and 5 from J; bases not matched to a gene: 6. CDR1 is MNHEY and CDR2 is SMNVEV in the germline V gene (reference sequence). The CDR3 loop spans 16 amino acids. The DNA for the CDR3 is TGTGCCAGCAGTTTACGAACTAGCGGGAGAAAAGATACGCAGTATTTT. Protein: CASSLRTSGRKDTQYF.

CDR3 region: CASSEEARRPYEQYF. The CDR3 DNA reads TGTGCCAGCAGTGAAGAGGCCAGGAGGCCCTACGAGCAGTACTTC. The chain recombines TRBV2 with TRBJ2-7, with D tentatively TRBD2 (5 bases). The germline CDR1 and CDR2 sequences are SNHLY and FYNNEI. V shed 1 base and J shed 2 bases, with 12 bases lying between them. The CDR3 totals 15 residues.

The chain employs TRBV5-1 and TRBJ2-3, with D hard to call. Germline V CDR1 and CDR2: SGHRS, YFSETQ. V lost 0 bases, J lost 6 bases, and 11 bases lay in between. CDR3 size: 14 residues. CDR3 sequence: CASSLDGWPDTQYF. The DNA for the CDR3 is TGCGCCAGCAGCTTGGACGGGTGGCCGGATACGCAGTATTTT.

In this sample, this clone turned up a few times. Other nucleotide sequences from this sample produce the same CDR3. In DNA form, the CDR3 reads TGCGCCAGCAGCTTGGGGCAGGTGGAAAACACCATATATTTT. This encodes CASSLGQVENTIYF. The chain links TRBV5-1 to TRBJ1-3; D call uncertain. Looked up from germline, CDR1 is SGHRS and CDR2 is YFSETQ. The CDR3 runs 14 residues. V was pared by 0 bases and J by 6 bases, with 10 bases between.

This clone was seen once. V usage is TRBV5-1 and J usage is TRBJ1-3; D is possibly TRBD1 (5 bases). Trimming stripped 2 bases from V and 2 bases from J, with 14 bases between. Germline V gene data show CDR1 as SGHRS and CDR2 as YFSETQ. The length of the CDR3 is 16 residues. The CDR3 here is CASSFLQVMPGNTIYF. CDR3 nucleotides: TGCGCCAGCAGCTTTCTACAGGTGATGCCTGGAAACACCATATATTTT. The full variable domain, completed using reference TRBV5-1 and TRBJ1-3, is KAGVTQTPRYLIKTRGQQVTLSCSPISGHRSVSWYQQTPGQGLQFLFEYFSETQRNKGNFPGRFSGRQFSNSRSEMNVSTLELGDSALYLCASSFLQVMPGNTIYFGEGSWLTVV.